Shown below are 19 T cell receptor beta chains from a single sample sequenced in a study of prognosis after radiotherapy for stage I lung cancer. Two rounds of multiplex PCR amplified TCR beta CDR3 from genomic DNA. First-round PCR amplification was performed with primers specific to each TRBV and TRBJ gene. TCRdb independently ran MiXCR on the multiplex PCR reads; one entry per CDR3 protein. The data show over 8,500 distinct CDR3 sequences, less than 70% seen once. Here the sequenced sample was PBMCs, taken before or after stereotactic body radiation therapy (not recorded which). The receptors were sampled from a donor of 50 years or more with non-small cell lung cancer.

About this clonotype: Since a far larger clone is one base different, this is likely a read error. The chain couples TRBV6-5 to TRBJ2-3, with D perhaps matching TRBD2 (5 bases). The germline CDR1 and CDR2 sequences are MNHEY and SVGAGI. The CDR3 length is 13 residues. CDR3 in amino acids: CSSNGKGTDTQYF. DNA of the CDR3: TGTTCCAGCAACGGGAAGGGCACAGATACGCAGTATTTT.

Concerning this clonotype: One junction end disagrees with the germline gene, perhaps due to a read error. This chain uses TRBV6-1 with TRBJ2-7, with 11 bases aligning to TRBD1. The CDR3 extends over 14 amino acids. Per germline, CDR1 MNHNS and CDR2 SASEGT. The CDR3 sequence: CANSAGTGGYEQYF. CDR3 nucleotides: TGTGCCAACAGTGCCGGGACAGGGGGCTACGAGCAGTACTTC.

A word on this clonotype: A much larger clone lies a single base off, so this may be a read error. The chain carries TRBV5-4 and TRBJ2-5; D possibly corresponds to TRBD1 (5 bases). Germline V CDR1 and CDR2: SGHNT, YYREEE (reference sequence). CDR3 length: 14 amino acids. Trimming shortened V by 6 bases and J by 2 bases, and 14 bases separated the two germline ends. The CDR3 nucleotides are TGTGCCAGCATCACGACAGCGAAACAAGAGACCCAGTACTTC. This translates into CASITTAKQETQYF.

The table lists this clonotype with many counts. J is TRBJ2-5 and V is TRBV15; 13 positions match TRBD2. The CDR3 extends over 19 amino acids. CDR1 and CDR2 (germline): LNHNV, YYDKDF (reference sequence). Losses at the gene ends were 0 bases for V and 5 bases for J; bases not matched to a gene: 12. The CDR3 here is CATSREIGTSGTDRETQYF. The DNA for the CDR3 is TGTGCCACCAGCAGAGAAATTGGGACTAGCGGGACTGACAGGGAGACCCAGTACTTC. The whole variable domain, filled in from reference TRBV15 and TRBJ2-5, reads DAMVIQNPRYQVTQFGKPVTLSCSQTLNHNVMYWYQQKSSQAPKLLFHYYDKDFNNEADTPDNFQSRRPNTSFCFLDIRSPGLGDTAMYLCATSREIGTSGTDRETQYFGPGTRLLVL.

The chain links TRBV27 to TRBJ2-3, with unresolved D. The CDR3 consists of 15 residues. Germline lookup yields CDR1 MNHEY and CDR2 SMNVEV (reference sequence). V was pared by 1 base and J by 2 bases, with 10 bases between. This chain's CDR3 is CASSLFAGVTDTQYF. The CDR3 nucleotides are TGTGCCAGCAGTTTATTTGCAGGTGTCACAGATACGCAGTATTTT.

The count of this clonotype is one. The chain recombines TRBV7-2 with TRBJ2-3, with 11 nucleotides matching TRBD2. The germline gives CDR1 SGHTA, CDR2 FQGNSA. This CDR3 contains 16 residues. Trimming cost V 4 bases and J 0 bases; bases outside gene matches: 3. In DNA, the CDR3 is TGTGCCAGCAGCTGGGGACTAGCGGTTAGCACAGATACGCAGTATTTT. Encoded protein: CASSWGLAVSTDTQYF.

J is TRBJ1-1 and V is TRBV25-1; D is unresolved. Trimming pared 3 bases from V and 0 bases from J, leaving 8 bases between. The CDR3 spans 14 residues. Germline CDR1 and CDR2: MGHDK and SYGVNS. This CDR3 reads CASSEVGMNTEAFF. Written as DNA, the CDR3 is TGTGCCAGCAGTGAGGTTGGCATGAACACTGAAGCTTTCTTT.

For this clonotype: The junction and the germline gene differ at one end; a read error may be behind it. The chain combines TRBV11-2 with TRBJ2-2; TRBD2 aligns across 8 bases. Germline V CDR1 and CDR2: SGHAT, FQNNGV. CDR3 size: 14 residues. This CDR3 is CASMQRELGGELFF. Written as DNA, the CDR3 is TGTGCCAGCATGCAGCGGGAGCTCGGCGGGGAGTTGTTTTTT.

This clonotype has just one count. No DNA is shown, since the ends of the CDR3 on it are uncertain; the CDR3 is the one TCRdb lists. This rearrangement joins TRBV6-2 or TRBV6-3 to TRBJ2-1; the table's D call, TRBD1, has no DNA check behind it. Germline-derived CDR1 and CDR2 are MNHEY and SVGEGT. The CDR3 is 12 residues long, ends included. The CDR3 sequence is CASILDSNEQFF.

This clonotype was observed once. At one end the junction does not follow the germline gene, possibly because of a read error. The rearrangement joins TRBV6-9 to TRBJ2-2; 8 bases are a match to TRBD2. The germline V gene encodes CDR1 MNHGY and CDR2 SVAAGI. This CDR3 comprises 16 residues. The CDR3 here is CASSFSGMAPTGELFF. For the CDR3, the DNA is TGTGCCAGCAGTTTTAGCGGGATGGCCCCCACCGGGGAGCTTTTTTTT.

To note about this clonotype: A read error is likely here: a far larger clone is one base away. The chain carries TRBV7-2 and TRBJ2-1; D is unclear. Per the germline V gene, CDR1 is SGHTA and CDR2 is FQGNSA. Trimming took off 5 bases at V and 10 bases at J, with 15 bases between the two ends. The CDR3 covers 13 residues. The CDR3, as DNA: TGTGCCAGCAGCCTTAGCTTGGGAAGCGAGCAGTTCTTC. Encoded protein: CASSLSLGSEQFF.

This clonotype was observed a few times. V is TRBV24-1 and J is TRBJ2-2, with 10 bases identical to TRBD2. Trimming at V came to 3 bases and at J to 5 bases, leaving 8 bases not matched to a gene. This CDR3 spans 17 amino acids. Germline CDR1 KGHDR, CDR2 SFDVKD. CDR3 DNA sequence: TGTGCCACCAGTGATAACCTAGCGGGAGAAGGAACCGGGGAGCTGTTTTTT. Its protein is CATSDNLAGEGTGELFF.

This clonotype has only a few counts. The likely explanation is a read error, given a far larger clone one base away. J is TRBJ2-2 and V is TRBV6-4; D ambiguous. V was clipped by 5 bases and J by 7 bases, with 14 bases between them. From germline, CDR1 is MRHNA and CDR2 SNTAGT. CDR3 size: 14 residues. The CDR3 region is CASSLGRSGGELFF. The CDR3 region has the DNA TGTGCCAGCAGTTTAGGACGGTCCGGCGGGGAGCTGTTTTTT.

This clonotype was seen only a few times. This chain uses TRBV6-9 with TRBJ2-7, with TRBD2 as a possible D gene (5 bases). Germline V gives CDR1 MNHGY, CDR2 SVAAGI. The CDR3 consists of 16 residues. V lost 3 bases and J 3 bases, leaving 18 bases between the germline ends. CDR3 sequence reads: CASSYSKPGSYYEQYF. Here the CDR3 DNA reads TGTGCCAGCAGTTACTCGAAGCCGGGGAGCTACTACGAGCAGTACTTC.

The chain uses TRBV7-9 and TRBJ1-2, with 7 bases matching TRBD1. This CDR3 is 14 amino acids long. The V gene end was trimmed by 5 bases and the J gene end by 6 bases; junction bases not matched to a gene: 9. The germline V gene encodes CDR1 SEHNR and CDR2 FQNEAQ (reference sequence). The CDR3 DNA reads TGTGCCAGCAGCCCCGGGACAGCAAACAATGGCTACACCTTC. As protein: CASSPGTANNGYTF.

The chain combines TRBV11-2 with TRBJ1-2, with no clear D. Germline V lookup: CDR1 SGHAT, CDR2 FQNNGV. The CDR3 covers 16 residues. V was clipped by 0 bases and J by 3 bases, with 14 bases between them. The CDR3: CASSLDPGGSYYGYTF. The CDR3 DNA sequence: TGTGCCAGCAGCTTAGATCCCGGAGGCAGCTACTATGGCTACACCTTC.

V usage is TRBV19 and J usage is TRBJ2-1, with D possibly TRBD1 on 5 matching bases. From germline, CDR1 is LNHDA and CDR2 SQIVND (reference sequence). The CDR3 covers 14 residues. CDR3 in amino acids: CEGSPRMGHNEQFF. The CDR3 DNA sequence: TGTGAAGGTAGCCCTCGGATGGGGCACAATGAGCAGTTCTTC.

The V call is TRBV24-1, the J call TRBJ2-1, with TRBD2 matching over 9 bases. The CDR3 contains 15 residues. Germline values: CDR1 KGHDR, CDR2 SFDVKD. V was clipped by 5 bases and J by 4 bases; unmatched bases: 5. DNA for the CDR3: TGTGCCACCAGTGTACTAGCGGGTGGGTACAATGAGCAGTTCTTC. Its translation is CATSVLAGGYNEQFF.

The rearrangement uses TRBV5-1 and TRBJ1-1, with a weak D call TRBD1 (5 bases). Germline lookup yields CDR1 SGHRS and CDR2 YFSETQ. The CDR3 extends over 14 amino acids. Trimming stripped 4 bases from V and 0 bases from J, with 10 bases between. CDR3 sequence reads: CASSLDRLNTEAFF. DNA of the CDR3: TGCGCCAGCAGCCTCGACAGATTGAACACTGAAGCTTTCTTT.